The 22 T cell receptor beta chains presented below share a single source sample, sequenced in a study of cytomegalovirus exposure and HLA in healthy donors. A multiplex PCR was run with 60 Vbeta primers and 13 Jbeta primers. Clones were sequenced by immunoSEQ multiplex PCR, and TCRdb holds only the in-frame ones, with some missing. Of some 110,000 clones detected, around 65% appear once; the ten largest clones hold about 1.5%. Material: PBMCs. The origin of the receptors is a man between 18 and 29 years old in good health and CMV-seronegative.

The chain combines TRBV6-5 with TRBJ2-5; TRBD2 agrees at 11 bases. Germline trimming cut 6 bases from V and 7 bases from J; bases unmatched to any gene: 10. The length of the CDR3 is 15 residues. The V gene's germline CDR1 is MNHEY and CDR2 SVGAGI. Here the CDR3 DNA reads TGTGCCAGCAGACCCCTAGCGGGGGGTCGGGCGACCCAGTACTTC. Amino acids: CASRPLAGGRATQYF.

The sample holds a few counts of this clone. J is TRBJ2-1 and V is TRBV27; D is perhaps TRBD2 (6 bases). V lost 5 bases and J lost 4, with 15 bases in between. CDR1 and CDR2 from the germline V gene are MNHEY and SMNVEV (reference sequence). The CDR3 contains 15 residues. The CDR3 region is CASSATRAPYNEQFF. CDR3 coding DNA: TGTGCCAGCAGTGCGACTAGAGCCCCATACAATGAGCAGTTCTTC.

V and J are TRBV6-5 and TRBJ1-1; 9 nucleotides match TRBD1. This CDR3 has 14 residues. Germline V gene data show CDR1 as MNHEY and CDR2 as SVGAGI. The junction had 2 bases not matched to a gene; V was cut back by 2 bases and J by 4 bases. The CDR3, as DNA: TGTGCCAGCAGTTACGGGGACAGGGCCACTGAAGCTTTCTTT. This gives the protein CASSYGDRATEAFF.

V gene TRBV4-2 combines with J gene TRBJ2-1; TRBD1 aligns across 11 bases. The CDR3 sequence is 16 residues long. Trimming removed 1 base from V and 9 bases from J; junction bases left unmatched: 8. Germline V gene data show CDR1 as LGHNA and CDR2 as YNFKEQ. The DNA for the CDR3 is TGTGCCAGCAGCCAAGGAGGACAGGGGGCGGGTATTGAGCAGTTCTTC. Translation: CASSQGGQGAGIEQFF.

V is TRBV6-5 and J is TRBJ2-3; the D is unclear. Per germline, CDR1 MNHEY and CDR2 SVGAGI. Trimming pared 4 bases from V and 2 bases from J, leaving 16 bases between. This CDR3 comprises 16 residues. CDR3 DNA: TGTGCCAGCAGTTTATCGCGGCCAACATCCACAGATACGCAGTATTTT. Protein product: CASSLSRPTSTDTQYF.

V usage is TRBV28 and J usage is TRBJ1-1; D is perhaps TRBD1 (6 bases). This CDR3 has 14 residues. The V and J ends lost 7 bases and 0 bases respectively, with 12 bases between them. Germline CDR1 MDHEN, CDR2 SYDVKM. CDR3 protein: CASKQTGLNTEAFF. CDR3 sequence (DNA): TGTGCCAGCAAACAAACAGGGCTGAACACTGAAGCTTTCTTT.

The chain links TRBV28 to TRBJ1-5, with D perhaps TRBD1 (6 bases). Germline V gene lookup returns CDR1 MDHEN and CDR2 SYDVKM. The germline V and J ends were trimmed by 6 bases and 6 bases, with 12 bases remaining between them. This CDR3 has 13 amino acids. The CDR3 DNA sequence: TGTGCCAGCAGCTACAGGGCTGGTCAGCCCCAGCATTTT. This encodes CASSYRAGQPQHF.

The chain employs TRBV7-3 and TRBJ1-5; TRBD1 aligns across 10 bases. Germline V gene data show CDR1 as SGHTA and CDR2 as FQGTGA. J gave up 1 base and V 10 bases, and 10 bases lay outside the gene matches. CDR3 size: 16 residues. This CDR3 is CAITGGQGNSNQPQHF. The CDR3 region has the DNA TGTGCCATCACCGGGGGACAGGGGAACAGCAATCAGCCCCAGCATTTT. The full variable domain, rest sourced from reference TRBV7-3 and TRBJ1-5, is GAGVSQTPSNKVTEKGKYVELRCDPISGHTALYWYRQSLGQGPEFLIYFQGTGAADDSGLPNDRFFAVRPEGSVSTLKIQRTERGDSAVYLCAITGGQGNSNQPQHFGDGTRLSIL.

The chain links TRBV30 to TRBJ2-7; D might be TRBD2 (5 bases). Trimming took off 1 base at V and 9 bases at J, with 13 bases between the two ends. Germline V gives CDR1 GTSNPN, CDR2 SVGIG (reference sequence). The CDR3 extends over 12 amino acids. The CDR3 DNA is TGTGCCTGGAGTGAGACTATTTCGGGGCAGTACTTC. Its protein is CAWSETISGQYF.

The chain has TRBV29-1 and TRBJ2-7; possible D gene TRBD1, 5 bases. The CDR3 totals 10 residues. Trimming pared 4 bases from V and 5 bases from J, leaving 6 bases between. CDR1 is SQVTM and CDR2 is ANQGSEA in the germline V gene. CDR3 region: CSVGGHEQYF. The CDR3 DNA sequence: TGCAGCGTTGGGGGCCACGAGCAGTACTTC.

This clone was seen only a few times. The rearrangement uses TRBV11-2 and TRBJ2-7; D might be TRBD1 (6 bases). Germline V gives CDR1 SGHAT, CDR2 FQNNGV. V gave up 2 bases and J gave up 6 bases, with 17 bases separating them. This CDR3 is built from 15 residues. The CDR3 protein is CASSLRAGVWREQYF. The CDR3, as DNA: TGTGCCAGCAGCTTACGGGCAGGGGTTTGGCGCGAGCAGTACTTC.

The chain has TRBV4-1 and TRBJ2-7; D unresolved. Germline V gene data show CDR1 as MGHRA and CDR2 as YSYEKL. This CDR3 region has 14 residues. V was shortened by 1 base and J by 3 bases, with 10 bases between the two germline ends. CDR3 protein: CASSQASPNYEQYF. The CDR3 nucleotides read TGCGCCAGCAGCCAAGCCTCGCCTAACTACGAGCAGTACTTC.

The chain joins TRBV21-1 to TRBJ2-2; TRBD1, the D gene given by the table, was not confirmed from the DNA. TRBV21-1 is classified as a pseudogene. There are 17 residues in the CDR3. The CDR3 loop is CASSRIGQTENTGELFF. For the CDR3, the DNA is TGTGCCAGCAGCCGCATAGGACAGACCGAGAACACCGGGGAGCTGTTTTTT.

The rearrangement links TRBV29-1 to TRBJ2-1; D is possibly TRBD1 (5 bases). Germline values: CDR1 SQVTM, CDR2 ANQGSEA. The CDR3 is 16 amino acids. With 8 bases removed from V and 1 base from J, the gap between germline ends came to 21 bases. Here the CDR3 DNA reads TGCAGCCTTTCAGGTTCGGCGACAGAATCCTACAATGAGCAGTTCTTC. Its protein is CSLSGSATESYNEQFF.

Comments on this clone: The junction and the germline gene differ at one end; a read error may be behind it. This chain joins TRBV5-6 and TRBJ2-7; weak D call: TRBD2 (6 bases). Germline V CDR1 and CDR2: SGHDT, YYEEEE. The CDR3 is made up of 15 amino acids. As DNA, the CDR3 is TGTTCCAGCAGCTATACCGGGACTGAACCAAGCAAGCAGTACTTC. It is translated as CSSSYTGTEPSKQYF.

The chain employs TRBV25-1 and TRBJ1-4; D might be TRBD1 (5 bases). Germline V gene data show CDR1 as MGHDK and CDR2 as SYGVNS. The V end was cut by 7 bases, the J end by 4 bases, with 7 bases between. CDR3 length equals 12 residues. The CDR3 sequence is CASKGINEKLFF. The CDR3 DNA reads as TGTGCCAGCAAGGGGATTAATGAAAAACTGTTTTTT.

There are a few counts of this clone. The V call is TRBV5-8, the J call TRBJ2-3, with 8 bases aligning to TRBD2. Unmatched junction bases numbered 4, after V lost 2 bases and J lost 2 bases. Germline-derived CDR1 and CDR2 are SGHTS and YDEGEE. CDR3 length: 15 residues. CDR3 DNA sequence: TGTGCCAGCAGCTTTGGCGGGGGGATCACAGATACGCAGTATTTT. This gives the protein CASSFGGGITDTQYF.

This clone was observed a single time. J is TRBJ2-1 and V is TRBV9, with no clear D. CDR1 is SGDLS and CDR2 is YYNGEE in the germline V gene. The CDR3 has 12 residues. V lost 3 bases to trimming and J lost 10 bases, with 11 bases between them. CDR3: CASSGAPREQFF. The DNA of the CDR3 is TGTGCCAGCAGCGGGGCGCCGCGCGAGCAGTTCTTC.

This clone came up a few times. This chain links TRBV25-1 with TRBJ2-3; 11 nucleotides match TRBD2. The CDR3 covers 16 residues. V shed 4 bases and J 0 bases; nucleotides not matched to a gene: 3. Germline values: CDR1 MGHDK, CDR2 SYGVNS. The CDR3 coding sequence is TGTGCCAGCAGTGCTTTAGCGGGGGGGAGCACAGATACGCAGTATTTT. Protein sequence: CASSALAGGSTDTQYF.

With respect to this clone: The junction does not match germline at one end; this may be a read error. The CDR3 region is CASSLRLAASHEQYF. CDR3 in DNA: TGTGCCAGCAGTTTGAGGCTAGCGGCCTCCCACGAGCAGTACTTC. This chain uses TRBV27 with TRBJ2-7, with 7 bases lining up with TRBD2. CDR1 MNHEY and CDR2 SMNVEV come from the germline V gene (reference sequence). The length of the CDR3 is 15 residues.

The chain carries TRBV6-1 and TRBJ2-2, with D possibly matching TRBD2 (6 bases). The germline V gene encodes CDR1 MNHNS and CDR2 SASEGT. Trimming stripped 0 bases from V and 1 base from J, with 9 bases between. The CDR3 loop spans 16 amino acids. The CDR3 is CASSEAGTQNTGELFF. CDR3 DNA: TGTGCCAGCAGTGAAGCCGGGACTCAGAACACCGGGGAGCTGTTTTTT.

The V call is TRBV6-4, the J call TRBJ2-2; D perhaps matches TRBD2 (5 bases). Germline lookup yields CDR1 MRHNA and CDR2 SNTAGT. The CDR3 totals 14 residues. Trimming took off 6 bases at V and 3 bases at J, with 11 bases between the two ends. The CDR3 here is CASRGGSHTGELFF. The CDR3 DNA sequence: TGTGCCAGCAGAGGCGGGTCACACACCGGGGAGCTGTTTTTT.